This TCR beta chain is from a study of regulatory T cells in long-lasting Graves disease (dated by TCRdb to 2020 to 2023). In the study overall: In the newly diagnosed Graves' disease group, patients had been taking antithyroid drugs for less than 3 months. A total of about 35 samples underwent TCR sequencing, from around 13 patients with persistent Graves' disease and some 20 patients with newly diagnosed Graves' disease. The study took place in China and was registered as a clinical trial. Persistent Graves' disease patients were compared with newly diagnosed Graves' disease patients by peripheral blood TCR sequencing and RNA sequencing. Here is what the overall study found, with its caveats: Patients with persistent disease shared more public clonotypes (approximately 2,500) than newly diagnosed patients did (966). Compared with newly diagnosed patients, patients with persistent Graves' disease had lower TCR Shannon entropy and fewer highly expanded clones, which suggests clonal expansion. Peripheral blood alone was examined, since thyroid tissue, which constituted the primary lesion, could not be accessed. TRBV28, TRBJ1-2 and TRBJ2-5 were preferentially used in persistent disease, while TRBV20-1 and TRBJ2-1 were favored in newly diagnosed disease. As a limitation, the authors acknowledged that the small sample size may reduce accuracy. Sequencing and analysis were restricted to the TCR beta chain.

CDR1 is given as LGHNA and CDR2 as YSLEER, both from the germline V gene. Its CDR3 holds 15 amino acids, cysteine through phenylalanine. Kept here is only the CDR3 DNA, which spans 45 bases and is read in frame from base 1. At the junction V is shortened by 0 bases and J by 4 bases, with 11 bases in between. Library method: multiplex PCR. Sequencing used an Illumina HiSeq 4000. To build TCR beta libraries, CDR3 regions were amplified by Arm-PCR using iRepertoire HTBI primers. PCR products were gel purified before sequencing. The study's own analysis went as follows. Across samples, some 62 TRBV and around 15 TRBJ segments were identified and used for gene usage analysis of CDR3 amino acid clonotypes. COPE and FqMerger were used to merge the filtered high-quality paired reads into contigs. BLAST was used to align contigs to IMGT TRBV, TRBD and TRBJ reference genes, with CDR3 defined following IMGT. Any clonotype with a frequency above 0.1% was counted as a highly expanded clone. Shannon entropy was used to measure repertoire diversity, and the Gini coefficient was used to measure V-J evenness. Clonotypes shared by more than one individual were considered public. TCRdb trimmed the raw reads at Q25, called clones with MiXCR and kept productive beta chains. Identical CDR3 protein sequences are pooled into one entry, listed with their most common genes and DNA. TCRdb, not the authors, supplied the V and J calls. The sample contains 360,000 or so distinct CDR3 sequences, over 15% of them found a single time. The ten largest account for 25% to 30% of the sample.

This clonotype came up many times. Its binding antigen is unknown. Base qualities are not provided; no much larger clone lies one nucleotide away. The time point label on this specimen signifies: newly diagnosed GD, antithyroid drugs for less than 3 months. For both TCR sequencing and RNA sequencing, RNA was extracted from PBMCs in TRIzol. Graves' disease was diagnosed according to American Thyroid Association guidelines. The patients came from an endocrinology department in Xi'an, China. Each patient gave about 9.1 milliliters of peripheral blood, collected in an EDTA anticoagulant tube. Ficoll Paque Plus density gradient separation was used to isolate PBMCs, and no further T cell sorting was performed. RNA quality was checked with an Agilent 2100 Bioanalyzer and agarose gel, and concentration with a NanoDrop 2000. The sample was also reused in another study, on T cells in Graves' hyperthyroidism and ophthalmopathy. As noted in the second study: A patient counted as having stable Graves' hyperthyroidism if no progression to ophthalmopathy occurred over 18 months of follow-up. Hyperthyroidism patients were newly diagnosed, had a disease duration of under 2 months, and were aged 18 to 65 years. Patients with uncontrolled infections, other autoimmune diseases, pregnancy or lactation were excluded. Diagnoses were established on the basis of clinical symptoms, serum thyroxine and TRAb, thyroid ultrasound, and orbital computed tomography. The first round of RT-PCR for the TCR CDR3 was performed with the HTBI primer set and the Qiagen OneStep RT-PCR kit. Most expanded thyroid clonotypes (frequency above 0.001) were also found in blood, which suggests that blood repertoires may mirror thyroid immune responses. A 13 V-J signature model separated ophthalmopathy from stable hyperthyroidism, with just over 85% sensitivity and 81% to 83% specificity in cross-validation and 80%/75% in testing. In validation, progression to ophthalmopathy was predicted by the model with roughly 71% sensitivity and under 85% specificity, a median of about 6 months before onset. TCR V-J signatures able to tell the groups apart were searched for in a discovery cohort of 100 patients, of whom 43 had Graves' ophthalmopathy and about 55 had stable Graves' hyperthyroidism. Prospective prediction of ophthalmopathy was tested in an independent validation cohort consisting of 18 to 20 hyperthyroidism patients and approximately 16 patients who later progressed to ophthalmopathy. The 100 or so discovery patients were randomly split 7:3 into training and test sets. In several Graves' hyperthyroidism patients, the study also compared T-cell repertoires from thyroid tissue with T-cell repertoires from blood. Following sampling, methimazole starting at 30 mg daily was given to hyperthyroidism patients, and high-dose intravenous methylprednisolone was given to ophthalmopathy patients. Libraries were constructed in a second round of multiplex PCR, after which size selection and purification were performed. Libraries were sequenced paired-end with 100 bp reads on an Illumina HiSeq2000. SOAPnuke was used to process the raw data, throwing out any read that contained adapters or uncalled bases, had a mean Phred below 15, or lacked an exact constant-primer or identifier match. COPE v1.2.5 was used to merge high-quality paired reads, and clonotypes were defined as unique nucleotide sequences. MiTCR v1.1 was used to align the clonotypes against IMGT TRBV, TRBD and TRBJ reference segments. Analysis was restricted to V-J combinations with a frequency above 0.0001, which covered just over 98% of repertoires. The TCS score was defined as the ratio of F50 (clonal expansion) to E x V (chaos), calculated using BLOSUM62-based TCRdist between CDR3 peptides within each V-J. Welch's t-statistics and random forest reduced several hundred V-J features to 10 to 15, which were used in a naive Bayes classifier (R e1071). Sample size was not statistically predetermined, and blinding of investigators to group allocation was not performed. The paper describes TCR Vbeta CDR3 sequencing of about 140 peripheral blood samples, made up of 43 ophthalmopathy patients, 70 to 75 hyperthyroidism patients and some 17 progressor patients.

This specimen consisted of peripheral blood mononuclear cells (PBMCs), obtained at new diagnosis, from a patient treated with antithyroid drugs. The sequence came from a man in his forties with Graves disease. Donor details come from another sample of the same person, matched by shared clones. The rearranged chain carries TRBV4-3 and TRBJ2-3, with TRBD2 as a weak D call on 5 bases. This receptor has the CDR3 CASSQDRRNPDTQYF. At the DNA level, the sequence is TGCGCCAGCAGCCAAGATCGGAGGAATCCAGATACGCAGTATTTT.